This is a list of T cell receptor beta chains from one sample in a study of blood T cell repertoires in COVID-19. The data were produced by immunoSEQ multiplex PCR, yet TCRdb's version contains in-frame clones alone and is incomplete. The table includes about 34,000 clones, 85% detected once. The sample taken for sequencing was peripheral blood. The receptor set was obtained from a woman aged 60 to 75 with active COVID-19. Both conserved end residues are part of each CDR3. D genes are given only for firm matches. Rows may omit the clone size; those that give it use once, few, many or a size class.

v_gene: TRBV25-1
j_gene: TRBJ1-6
abundance: few
len: 14
d_gene: TRBD1
CDR3aa: CASKGTGANSPLHF
CDR3nt: TGTGCCAGCAAGGGGACAGGGGCTAATTCACCCCTCCACTTT

v_gene: TRBV5-6
j_gene: TRBJ2-3
abundance: NA
len: 14
d_gene: NA
CDR3aa: CASSLTTGTDTQYF
CDR3nt: TGTGCCAGCAGCCTTACCACAGGGACAGATACGCAGTATTTT

v_gene: TRBV6-5
j_gene: TRBJ1-2
abundance: NA
len: 13
d_gene: TRBD1
CDR3aa: CASSQTGGYGYTF
CDR3nt: TGTGCCAGCAGCCAGACAGGGGGCTATGGCTACACCTTC

v_gene: TRBV2
j_gene: TRBJ1-3
abundance: NA
len: 15
d_gene: TRBD1
CDR3aa: CASSEVRGRGNTIYF
CDR3nt: TGTGCCAGCAGTGAGGTCAGGGGGCGAGGAAACACCATATATTTT

v_gene: TRBV19
j_gene: TRBJ1-6
abundance: few
len: 13
d_gene: TRBD1
CDR3aa: CASSMRTGSPLHF
CDR3nt: TGTGCCAGTAGTATGCGGACAGGTTCACCCCTCCACTTT

v_gene: TRBV11-2
j_gene: TRBJ2-1
abundance: NA
len: 15
d_gene: TRBD2
CDR3aa: CASSLEAGGNNEQFF
CDR3nt: TGTGCCAGCAGCTTAGAGGCGGGGGGAAACAATGAGCAGTTCTTC

v_gene: TRBV19
j_gene: TRBJ1-1
abundance: NA
len: 11
d_gene: NA
CDR3aa: CASSEWTEAFF
CDR3nt: TGTGCCAGTAGCGAGTGGACTGAAGCTTTCTTT

v_gene: TRBV7-2
j_gene: TRBJ2-5
abundance: once
len: 18
d_gene: TRBD2
CDR3aa: CASSLGTSGRALKETQYF
CDR3nt: TGTGCCAGCAGCTTAGGGACTAGCGGGAGGGCCCTAAAAGAGACCCAGTACTTC

v_gene: TRBV20-1
j_gene: TRBJ1-5
abundance: NA
len: 17
d_gene: TRBD1
CDR3aa: CSASSPDRGGSYQPQHF
CDR3nt: TGCAGTGCTAGTTCCCCGGACAGGGGAGGATCCTATCAGCCCCAGCATTTT

v_gene: TRBV27
j_gene: TRBJ2-3
abundance: NA
len: 16
d_gene: TRBD2
CDR3aa: CASSFVLAGGPDTQYF
CDR3nt: TGTGCCAGCAGTTTCGTCCTAGCGGGAGGACCAGATACGCAGTATTTT

v_gene: TRBV10-3
j_gene: TRBJ1-1
abundance: NA
len: 11
d_gene: NA
CDR3aa: CATADITEAFF
CDR3nt: TGTGCCACCGCGGACATCACTGAAGCTTTCTTT

v_gene: TRBV28
j_gene: TRBJ1-2
abundance: NA
len: 13
d_gene: TRBD1
CDR3aa: CASSRAGGYGYTF
CDR3nt: TGTGCCAGCAGTCGGGCAGGGGGTTATGGCTACACCTTC

v_gene: TRBV2
j_gene: TRBJ2-1
abundance: NA
len: 17
d_gene: TRBD1
CDR3aa: CASSDPGQLTAYNEQFF
CDR3nt: TGTGCCAGCAGTGACCCGGGACAGCTAACCGCCTACAATGAGCAGTTCTTC

v_gene: TRBV4-1
j_gene: TRBJ2-2
abundance: NA
len: 14
d_gene: NA
CDR3aa: CASRNQLVAGELFF
CDR3nt: TGCGCCAGCAGAAATCAATTAGTTGCCGGGGAGCTGTTTTTT

v_gene: TRBV28
j_gene: TRBJ1-1
abundance: NA
len: 11
d_gene: NA
CDR3aa: CASSLWGGAFF
CDR3nt: TGTGCCAGCAGTTTATGGGGGGGAGCTTTCTTT

v_gene: TRBV28
j_gene: TRBJ2-1
abundance: NA
len: 15
d_gene: TRBD2
CDR3aa: CASSPGTRWSLEQFF
CDR3nt: TGTGCCAGCAGCCCAGGGACTAGGTGGTCTCTTGAGCAGTTCTTC

v_gene: TRBV6-2/TRBV6-3
j_gene: TRBJ1-1
abundance: NA
len: 14
d_gene: TRBD1
CDR3aa: CASSRLQGVTEAFF
CDR3nt: TGTGCCAGCAGTCGTTTACAGGGGGTCACTGAAGCTTTCTTT

v_gene: TRBV27
j_gene: TRBJ2-2
abundance: NA
len: 13
d_gene: NA
CDR3aa: CASRRHRGGELFF
CDR3nt: TGTGCCAGCAGGCGGCACCGTGGCGGGGAGCTGTTTTTT

v_gene: TRBV14
j_gene: TRBJ1-1
abundance: NA
len: 14
d_gene: NA
CDR3aa: CASSPGQSLGEAFF
CDR3nt: TGTGCCAGCAGCCCCGGACAGTCCTTGGGTGAAGCTTTCTTT

v_gene: TRBV9
j_gene: TRBJ2-7
abundance: NA
len: 15
d_gene: TRBD2
CDR3aa: CASSVKAAGAYEQYF
CDR3nt: TGTGCCAGCAGCGTAAAAGCGGCGGGGGCCTACGAGCAGTACTTC

v_gene: TRBV18
j_gene: TRBJ2-7
abundance: NA
len: 16
d_gene: TRBD2
CDR3aa: CASSPGLRREGLEQYF
CDR3nt: TGTGCCAGCTCACCAGGACTCCGGCGGGAGGGCCTCGAGCAGTACTTC

v_gene: TRBV5-5
j_gene: TRBJ2-3
abundance: NA
len: 15
d_gene: TRBD2
CDR3aa: CATAREGGFGNTQYF
CDR3nt: TGTGCCACTGCACGGGAGGGAGGTTTTGGAAATACGCAGTATTTT

v_gene: TRBV24-1
j_gene: TRBJ1-2
abundance: NA
len: 14
d_gene: NA
CDR3aa: CATSDPGLDYGYTF
CDR3nt: TGTGCCACCAGTGATCCCGGACTCGACTATGGCTACACCTTC

v_gene: TRBV28
j_gene: TRBJ2-3
abundance: NA
len: 16
d_gene: TRBD1
CDR3aa: CASTQTGAIGGDTQYF
CDR3nt: TGTGCCAGCACCCAAACAGGGGCAATTGGGGGAGATACGCAGTATTTT

v_gene: TRBV3-1/TRBV3-2
j_gene: TRBJ1-1
abundance: NA
len: 14
d_gene: NA
CDR3aa: CASSQGWKGAEAFF
CDR3nt: TGTGCCAGCAGCCAAGGGTGGAAGGGGGCTGAAGCTTTCTTT

v_gene: TRBV7-2
j_gene: TRBJ1-1
abundance: once
len: 15
d_gene: NA
CDR3aa: CASSSGQRLNTEAFF
CDR3nt: TGTGCCAGCAGCTCCGGACAGCGCCTGAACACTGAAGCTTTCTTT

v_gene: TRBV6-5
j_gene: TRBJ2-7
abundance: NA
len: 13
d_gene: TRBD1
CDR3aa: CASWGQTSYEQYF
CDR3nt: TGTGCCAGTTGGGGACAGACCTCCTACGAGCAGTACTTC

v_gene: TRBV30
j_gene: TRBJ1-5
abundance: NA
len: 13
d_gene: TRBD1
CDR3aa: CAWSYRGNQPQHF
CDR3nt: TGTGCCTGGAGTTACAGGGGAAATCAGCCCCAGCATTTT

v_gene: TRBV4-1
j_gene: TRBJ2-5
abundance: NA
len: 16
d_gene: NA
CDR3aa: CASSQDSGLGRRTQYF
CDR3nt: TGCGCCAGCAGCCAAGATTCAGGACTGGGGAGAAGGACCCAGTACTTC